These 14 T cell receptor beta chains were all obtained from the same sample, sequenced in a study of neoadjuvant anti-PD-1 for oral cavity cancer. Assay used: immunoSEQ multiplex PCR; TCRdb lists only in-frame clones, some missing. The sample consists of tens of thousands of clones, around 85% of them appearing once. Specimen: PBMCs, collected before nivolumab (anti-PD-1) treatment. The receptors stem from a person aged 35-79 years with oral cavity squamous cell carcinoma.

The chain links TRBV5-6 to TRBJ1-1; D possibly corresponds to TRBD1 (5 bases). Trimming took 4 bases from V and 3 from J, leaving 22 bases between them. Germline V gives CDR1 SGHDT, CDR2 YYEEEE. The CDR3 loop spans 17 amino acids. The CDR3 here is CASSLYNRRAIDTEAFF. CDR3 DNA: TGTGCCAGCAGCCTATACAACAGGAGAGCGATCGACACTGAAGCTTTCTTT.

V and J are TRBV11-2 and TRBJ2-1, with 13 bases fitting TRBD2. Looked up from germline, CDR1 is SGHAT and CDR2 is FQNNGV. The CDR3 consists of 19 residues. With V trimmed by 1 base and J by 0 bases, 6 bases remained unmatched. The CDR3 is CASSLAGTSGASSYNEQFF. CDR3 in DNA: TGTGCCAGCAGCTTAGCCGGGACTAGCGGGGCTAGCTCCTACAATGAGCAGTTCTTC.

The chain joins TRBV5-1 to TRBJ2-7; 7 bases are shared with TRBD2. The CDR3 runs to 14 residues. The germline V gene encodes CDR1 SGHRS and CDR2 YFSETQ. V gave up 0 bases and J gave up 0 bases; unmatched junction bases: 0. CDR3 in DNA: TGCGCCAGCAGCTTGGTAGCGGGCTCCTACGAGCAGTACTTC. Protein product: CASSLVAGSYEQYF.

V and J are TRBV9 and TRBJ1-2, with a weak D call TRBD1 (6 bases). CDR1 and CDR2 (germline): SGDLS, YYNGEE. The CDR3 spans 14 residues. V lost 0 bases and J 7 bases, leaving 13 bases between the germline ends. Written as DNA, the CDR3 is TGTGCCAGCAGCGTAGGGACAGAAGCTGCTGGCTACACCTTC. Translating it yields CASSVGTEAAGYTF.

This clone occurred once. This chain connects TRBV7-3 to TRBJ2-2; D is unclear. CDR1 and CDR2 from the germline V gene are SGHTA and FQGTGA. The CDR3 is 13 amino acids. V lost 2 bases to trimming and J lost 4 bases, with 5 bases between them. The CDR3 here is CASSLGPTGELFF. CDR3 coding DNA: TGTGCCAGCAGCTTAGGCCCCACCGGGGAGCTGTTTTTT.

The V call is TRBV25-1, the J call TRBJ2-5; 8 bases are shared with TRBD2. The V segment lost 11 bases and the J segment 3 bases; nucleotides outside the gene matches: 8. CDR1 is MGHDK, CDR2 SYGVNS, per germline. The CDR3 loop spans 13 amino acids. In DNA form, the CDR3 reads TGTGCCTCCGCGGGACTAGTGAAAGAGACCCAGTACTTC. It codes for CASAGLVKETQYF.

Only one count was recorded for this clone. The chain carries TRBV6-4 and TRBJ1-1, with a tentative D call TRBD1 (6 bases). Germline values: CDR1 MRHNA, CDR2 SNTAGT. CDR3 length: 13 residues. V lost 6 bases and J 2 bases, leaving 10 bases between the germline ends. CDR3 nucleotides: TGTGCCAGCAGGGGACACCTTAACACTGAAGCTTTCTTT. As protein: CASRGHLNTEAFF.

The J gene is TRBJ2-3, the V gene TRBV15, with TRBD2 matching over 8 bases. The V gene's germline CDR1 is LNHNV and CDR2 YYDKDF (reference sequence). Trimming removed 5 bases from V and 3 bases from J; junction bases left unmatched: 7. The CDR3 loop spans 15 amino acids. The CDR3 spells CATSLGGAGTDTQYF. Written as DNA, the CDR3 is TGTGCCACCAGCCTCGGGGGGGCGGGGACAGATACGCAGTATTTT.

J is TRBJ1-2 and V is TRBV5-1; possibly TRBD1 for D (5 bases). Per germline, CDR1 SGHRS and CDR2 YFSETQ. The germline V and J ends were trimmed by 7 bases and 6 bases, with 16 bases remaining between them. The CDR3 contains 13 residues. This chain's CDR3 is CASGDAGEDGYTF. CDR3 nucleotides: TGCGCCAGCGGGGACGCAGGAGAGGATGGCTACACCTTC.

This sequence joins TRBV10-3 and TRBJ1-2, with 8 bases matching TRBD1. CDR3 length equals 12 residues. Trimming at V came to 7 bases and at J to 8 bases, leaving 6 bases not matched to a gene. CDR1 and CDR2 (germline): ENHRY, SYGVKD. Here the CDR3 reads CAIKDRDYGYTF. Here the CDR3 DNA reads TGTGCCATCAAGGACAGGGATTACGGCTACACCTTC.

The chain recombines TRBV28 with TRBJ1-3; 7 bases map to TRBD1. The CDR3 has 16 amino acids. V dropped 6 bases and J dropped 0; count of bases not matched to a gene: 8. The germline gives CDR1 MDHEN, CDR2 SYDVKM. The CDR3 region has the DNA TGTGCCAGCAGACCGGGACAGCTCGTCTCTGGAAACACCATATATTTT. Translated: CASRPGQLVSGNTIYF. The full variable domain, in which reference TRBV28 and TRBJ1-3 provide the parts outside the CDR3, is DVKVTQSSRYLVKRTGEKVFLECVQDMDHENMFWYRQDPGLGLRLIYFSYDVKMKEKGDIPEGYSVSREKKERFSLILESASTNQTSMYLCASRPGQLVSGNTIYFGEGSWLTVV.

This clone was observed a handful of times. CDR3 amino acids: CASSLAAAGGHGEQFF. CDR3 sequence (DNA): TGTGCCAGCAGCTTAGCTGCTGCGGGAGGGCATGGTGAGCAGTTCTTC. The genes are TRBV7-2 and TRBJ2-1; 9 bases fit TRBD2. The V segment lost 0 bases and the J segment 9 bases; nucleotides outside the gene matches: 9. There are 16 residues in the CDR3. CDR1 and CDR2 from the germline V gene are SGHTA and FQGNSA.

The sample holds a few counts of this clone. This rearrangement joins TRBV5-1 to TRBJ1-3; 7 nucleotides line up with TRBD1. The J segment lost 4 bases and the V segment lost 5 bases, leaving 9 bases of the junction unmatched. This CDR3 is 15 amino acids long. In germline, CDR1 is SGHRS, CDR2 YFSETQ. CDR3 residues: CASSRETGRGNTIYF. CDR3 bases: TGCGCCAGCAGTCGAGAGACAGGGAGGGGAAACACCATATATTTT.

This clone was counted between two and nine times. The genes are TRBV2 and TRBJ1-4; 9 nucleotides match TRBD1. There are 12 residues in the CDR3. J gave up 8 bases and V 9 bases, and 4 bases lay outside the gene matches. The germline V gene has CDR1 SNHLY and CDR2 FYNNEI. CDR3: CARDRGWEKLFF. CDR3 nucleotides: TGTGCCAGGGACAGGGGATGGGAAAAACTGTTTTTT.